This TCR beta chain emerged from a study of T cell repertoires in cytomegalovirus infection. The wider study: Indicated by public TCR beta signatures were CMV infection and matching HLA type.

V lost 0 bases, J lost 3 bases, and 9 bases lay in between. The germline gives CDR1 MGHRA, CDR2 YSYEKL. The CDR3 contains 15 residues. About this clonotype itself: Its antigen is not identified.

In TCRdb, the reads were re-called with MiXCR into one record per CDR3 protein. The sample yields about 700,000 distinct CDR3 sequences, roughly 36% seen once. This sequence joins TRBV4-1 and TRBJ1-3; tentative D call: TRBD1 (6 bases). Sequenced here: cultured PBMCs, sampled from culture after CMV antigen stimulation. This TCR derives from a human donor in good health (CMV status not recorded). Some clones in this sample may be carry-over from other donors' samples. CDR3 sequence: CASSQEDRVGNTIYF. As DNA, the CDR3 is TGCGCCAGCAGCCAAGAGGACAGAGTTGGAAACACCATATATTTT.